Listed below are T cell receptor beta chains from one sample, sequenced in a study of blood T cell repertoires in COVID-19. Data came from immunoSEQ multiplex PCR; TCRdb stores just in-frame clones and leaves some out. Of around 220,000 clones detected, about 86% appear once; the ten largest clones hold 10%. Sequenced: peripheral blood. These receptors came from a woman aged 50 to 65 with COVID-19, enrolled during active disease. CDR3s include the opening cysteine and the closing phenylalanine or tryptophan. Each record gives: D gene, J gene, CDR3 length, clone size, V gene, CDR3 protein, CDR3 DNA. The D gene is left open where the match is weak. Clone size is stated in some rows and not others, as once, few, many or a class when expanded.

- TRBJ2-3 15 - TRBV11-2 CASSRPALVPDTQYF TGTGCCAGCAGCCGCCCCGCGTTAGTTCCAGATACGCAGTATTTT
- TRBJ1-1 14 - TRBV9 CASRPMGGLNEAFF TGTGCCAGCAGACCGATGGGGGGGCTGAATGAAGCTTTCTTT
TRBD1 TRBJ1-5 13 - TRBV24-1 CATQQGGGQPQHF TGTGCCACTCAACAGGGGGGCGGTCAGCCCCAGCATTTT
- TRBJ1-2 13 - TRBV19 CASSTRQGYGYTF TGTGCCAGTAGTACGCGGCAGGGTTATGGCTACACCTTC
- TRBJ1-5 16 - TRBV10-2 CASTNPGTTSNQPQHF TGCGCCAGTACCAATCCCGGGACAACTAGCAATCAGCCCCAGCATTTT
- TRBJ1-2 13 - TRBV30 CAWSRDSNYGYTF TGTGCCTGGAGTCGTGACAGTAACTATGGCTACACCTTC
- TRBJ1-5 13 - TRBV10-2 CASSNLGDKSQHF TGCGCCAGCAGCAACCTGGGGGACAAGTCCCAGCATTTT
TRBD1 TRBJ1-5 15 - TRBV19 CASTLGQGRAQPQHF TGTGCCAGTACCCTCGGACAGGGACGGGCTCAGCCCCAGCATTTT
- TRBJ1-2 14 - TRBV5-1 CASSLGGFHYGYTF TGCGCCAGCAGCTTGGGAGGTTTTCACTATGGCTACACCTTC
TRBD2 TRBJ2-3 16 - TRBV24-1 CATSEPSGASTDTQYF TGTGCCACCAGTGAACCTAGCGGGGCTAGCACAGATACGCAGTATTTT
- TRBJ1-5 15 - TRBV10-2 CASSESSGYNQPQHF TGCGCCAGCAGTGAGTCTTCAGGGTATAATCAGCCCCAGCATTTT
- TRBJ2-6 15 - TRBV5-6 CASSLSGAGANVLTF TGTGCCAGCAGCCTCTCGGGAGCTGGGGCCAACGTCCTGACTTTC
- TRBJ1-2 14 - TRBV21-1 CATLEGAGIYGYTF TGTGCCACCCTGGAAGGGGCAGGGATCTATGGCTACACCTTC
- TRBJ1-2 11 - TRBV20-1 CSAQEDYGYTF TGCAGTGCCCAGGAGGACTATGGCTACACCTTC
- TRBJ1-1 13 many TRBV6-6 CASTPGQNTEAFF TGTGCCAGCACCCCGGGACAGAACACTGAAGCTTTCTTT
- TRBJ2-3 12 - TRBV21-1 CASSKAGGQSDF TGTGCCAGCAGCAAAGCGGGTGGACAGTCGGATTTT
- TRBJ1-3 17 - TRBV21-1 CASSIKHRGLDGNTIYF TGTGCCAGCAGCATCAAACACAGGGGGCTTGATGGAAACACCATATATTTT
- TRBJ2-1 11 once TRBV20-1 CSSERYNEQFF TGCAGTAGCGAGCGGTACAATGAGCAGTTCTTC
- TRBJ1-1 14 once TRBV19 CASSFDITGTEAFF TGTGCCAGTAGTTTCGACATAACGGGGACTGAAGCTTTCTTT
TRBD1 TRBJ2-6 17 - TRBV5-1 CASSPSPDRAGANVLTF TGCGCCAGCAGCCCCTCGCCCGACAGGGCTGGGGCCAACGTCCTGACTTTC
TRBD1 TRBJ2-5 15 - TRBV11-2 CASSPDRGQQETQYF TGTGCCAGCAGCCCGGACAGGGGGCAGCAGGAGACCCAGTACTTC
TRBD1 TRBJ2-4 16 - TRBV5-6 CASSLLDRGLQNIQYF TGTGCCAGCAGCTTATTGGACAGGGGATTACAAAACATTCAGTACTTC
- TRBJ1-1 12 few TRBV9 CASSPQDTEAFF TGTGCCAGCAGCCCCCAGGACACTGAAGCTTTCTTT
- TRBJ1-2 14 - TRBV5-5 CASSLMGADYGYTF TGTGCCAGCAGCTTAATGGGGGCCGACTATGGCTACACCTTC
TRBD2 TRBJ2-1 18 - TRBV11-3 CASSLGRLLAGEYNEQFF TGTGCCAGCAGCTTAGGCAGACTACTAGCGGGGGAATACAATGAGCAGTTCTTC
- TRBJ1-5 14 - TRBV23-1 CASSQIGGGQPQHF TGCGCCAGCAGTCAAATCGGGGGGGGTCAGCCCCAGCATTTT
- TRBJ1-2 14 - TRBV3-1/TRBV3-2 CASSQDGAIYGYTF TGTGCCAGCAGCCAAGATGGGGCGATATATGGCTACACCTTC
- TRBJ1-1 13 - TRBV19 CASSISGNTEAFF TGTGCCAGTAGTATATCGGGGAACACTGAAGCTTTCTTT
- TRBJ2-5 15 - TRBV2 CASSDRRPNRETQYF TGTGCCAGCAGTGACAGGCGTCCGAACAGAGAGACCCAGTACTTC
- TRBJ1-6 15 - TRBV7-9 CASSPVQGLNSPLHF TGTGCCAGCAGCCCCGTGCAGGGATTGAATTCACCCCTCCACTTT
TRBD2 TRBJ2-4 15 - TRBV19 CASSTLPSGVNIQYF TGTGCCAGTAGTACCCTCCCCAGCGGGGTTAACATTCAGTACTTC
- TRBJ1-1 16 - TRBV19 CASSIRTALMNTEAFF TGTGCCAGTAGTATCAGGACAGCCCTAATGAACACTGAAGCTTTCTTT
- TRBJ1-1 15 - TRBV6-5 CASSYSANMNTEAFF TGTGCCAGCAGTTACTCCGCGAATATGAACACTGAAGCTTTCTTT
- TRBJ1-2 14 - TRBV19 CASTEARAGYGYTF TGTGCCAGTACTGAGGCCCGTGCGGGCTATGGCTACACCTTC
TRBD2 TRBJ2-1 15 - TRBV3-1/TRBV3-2 CASSQASGGYNEQFF TGTGCCAGCAGCCAAGCGAGCGGGGGGTACAATGAGCAGTTCTTC
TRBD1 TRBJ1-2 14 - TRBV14 CASSQIGTGGGYTF TGTGCCAGCAGCCAAATTGGGACAGGGGGCGGCTACACCTTC
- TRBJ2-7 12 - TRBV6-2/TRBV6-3 CASSYEENEQYF TGTGCCAGCAGTTACGAGGAAAACGAGCAGTACTTC
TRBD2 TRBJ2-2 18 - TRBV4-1 CASSQEREGLATTGELFF TGCGCCAGCAGCCAAGAACGGGAGGGACTAGCTACGACCGGGGAGCTGTTTTTT
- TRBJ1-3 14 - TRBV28 CASNAGNSGNTIYF TGTGCCAGCAATGCAGGCAACTCTGGAAACACCATATATTTT
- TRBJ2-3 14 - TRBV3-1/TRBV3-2 CASSLEGERDTQYF TGTGCCAGCAGCCTTGAGGGCGAGAGAGATACGCAGTATTTT
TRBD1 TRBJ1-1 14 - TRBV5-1 CASNPTGMNTEAFF TGCGCCAGCAATCCGACAGGGATGAACACTGAAGCTTTCTTT
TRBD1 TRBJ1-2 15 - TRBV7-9 CASSFSDRVFYGYTF TGTGCCAGCAGCTTTTCGGACAGGGTCTTCTATGGCTACACCTTC
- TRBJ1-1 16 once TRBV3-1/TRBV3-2 CASSQLRTGVGTEAFF TGTGCCAGCAGCCAACTACGTACGGGGGTGGGGACTGAAGCTTTCTTT
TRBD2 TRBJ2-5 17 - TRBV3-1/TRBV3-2 CASSQDPPGLPQETQYF TGTGCCAGCAGCCAAGATCCGCCGGGACTACCCCAAGAGACCCAGTACTTC
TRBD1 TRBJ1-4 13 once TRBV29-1 CSVAGTGREKLFF TGCAGCGTTGCCGGGACAGGGCGTGAAAAACTGTTTTTT
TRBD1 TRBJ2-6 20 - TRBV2 CASPLVVRDRGISGANVLTF TGTGCCAGTCCCCTTGTCGTCCGGGACAGGGGGATTTCTGGGGCCAACGTCCTGACTTTC
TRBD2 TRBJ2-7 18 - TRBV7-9 CASSPRLAGALSSYEQYF TGTGCCAGCAGCCCCCGCCTAGCGGGGGCCCTTAGCTCCTACGAGCAGTACTTC
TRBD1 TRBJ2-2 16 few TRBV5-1 CASSIEQGAFTGELFF TGCGCCAGCAGCATAGAACAGGGGGCGTTCACCGGGGAGCTGTTTTTT
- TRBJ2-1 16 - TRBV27 CASSGRTGLYNNEQFF TGTGCCAGCAGCGGGCGGACGGGACTTTATAACAATGAGCAGTTCTTC
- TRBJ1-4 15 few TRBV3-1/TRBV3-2 CASSHEYRANEKLFF TGTGCCAGCAGCCACGAATACAGGGCGAATGAAAAACTGTTTTTT
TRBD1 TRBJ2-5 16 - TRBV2 CASTRGGQTSGETQYF TGTGCCAGCACCCGAGGGGGCCAGACTTCCGGGGAGACCCAGTACTTC
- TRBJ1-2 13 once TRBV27 CASSPQGSYGYTF TGTGCCAGCAGTCCACAGGGTTCCTATGGCTACACCTTC
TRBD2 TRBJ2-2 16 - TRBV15 CATSSGLAGGTGELFF TGTGCCACCAGCAGTGGGCTAGCGGGGGGCACCGGGGAGCTGTTTTTT